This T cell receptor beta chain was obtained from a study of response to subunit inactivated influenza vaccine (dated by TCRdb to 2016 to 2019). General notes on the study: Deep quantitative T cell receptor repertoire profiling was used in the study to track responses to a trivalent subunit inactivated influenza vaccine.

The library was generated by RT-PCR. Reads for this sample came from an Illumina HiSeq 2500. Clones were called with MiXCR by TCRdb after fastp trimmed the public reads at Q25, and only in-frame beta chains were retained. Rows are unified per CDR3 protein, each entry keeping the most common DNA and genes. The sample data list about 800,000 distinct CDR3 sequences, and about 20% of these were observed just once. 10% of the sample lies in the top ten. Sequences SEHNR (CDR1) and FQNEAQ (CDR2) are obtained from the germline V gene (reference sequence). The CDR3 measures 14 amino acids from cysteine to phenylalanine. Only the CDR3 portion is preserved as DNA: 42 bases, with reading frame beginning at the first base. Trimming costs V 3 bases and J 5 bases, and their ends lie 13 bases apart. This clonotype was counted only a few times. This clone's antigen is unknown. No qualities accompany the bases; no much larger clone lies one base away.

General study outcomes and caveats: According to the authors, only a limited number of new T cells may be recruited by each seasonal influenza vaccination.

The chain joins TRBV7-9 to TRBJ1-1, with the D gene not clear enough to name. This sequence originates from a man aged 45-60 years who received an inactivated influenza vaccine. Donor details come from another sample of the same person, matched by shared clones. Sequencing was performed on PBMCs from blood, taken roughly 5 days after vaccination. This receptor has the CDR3 CASSFLPEFTEAFF. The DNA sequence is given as TGTGCCAGCAGCTTCCTTCCGGAGTTTACTGAAGCTTTCTTT.